The clone carrying this T cell receptor beta chain was counted between two and nine times. Its antigen is currently unknown. This sample stems from a study of blood T cells in healthy people across ages. Through a sample-barcoded 5' primer and a J-beta primer mix, a second PCR was run for roughly 6 to 12 cycles. Via MiXCR, TCRdb re-called the 5' RACE reads, giving one row per CDR3 protein. The sample holds 550,000 to 800,000 distinct CDR3 sequences; roughly 21% are singletons and the top ten take 3% to 4%. Germline-derived CDR1 and CDR2 are SEHNR and FQNEAQ (reference sequence). This CDR3 spans 16 amino acids. Study-wide results and limits: As age increased, TCR beta diversity per million T cells fell in a roughly linear fashion.

The receptor's source is a man aged 65 to 85 in good health. The gene calls are TRBV7-9 and TRBJ2-5; D not certain. The J call may be mistaken, given a closer DNA end match to TRBJ2-7. The source material was blood. The CDR3 sequence: CASSYRIRYAAYEQYF. In DNA, the CDR3 is TGTGCCAGCAGCTACCGAATTAGGTACGCTGCCTACGAGCAGTACTTC.